This T cell receptor (beta chain) was identified during a study of blood T cell repertoires in COVID-19. The method was immunoSEQ multiplex PCR; TCRdb's version includes in-frame clones alone and lacks a portion of them. The top ten hold about 15% of the sample, which has approximately 270,000 clones, 84% seen once. Looked up from germline, CDR1 is SGDLS and CDR2 is YYNGEE. The germline V and J ends were trimmed by 4 bases and 9 bases, with 14 bases remaining between them. The CDR3 extends over 13 amino acids. The rearrangement uses TRBV9 and TRBJ2-1; D is undetermined. Sequenced: peripheral blood. This sequence originates from a person aged 65-85 years with COVID-19, enrolled during active disease. The CDR3 nucleotides read TGTGCCAGCAGCACACAGACCGTGGGTGAGCAGTTCTTC. As protein: CASSTQTVGEQFF.